This T cell receptor beta chain appears in the sequencing data of a study of a mutant IDH1 vaccine in newly diagnosed glioma. As concerns this clone: Antigen unknown.

Germline CDR1 SGDLS, CDR2 YYNGEE. Trimming cost V 2 bases and J 7 bases; bases outside gene matches: 1. The CDR3 has 15 residues. Study conclusions and caveats: The occurrence of vaccine-induced immune responses was seen in 93.3% of patients.

Generated by immunoSEQ multiplex PCR, the TCRdb table keeps only in-frame clones and is missing some. The table records about 85,000 clones, 89% of them present only once. Time point indicated: week 47, end of study. Each vaccine dose was 300 ug of mutant IDH1 20-mer peptide, with topical imiquimod. Administration of eight vaccinations to patients took place in weeks 1, 3, 5, 7, 11, 15, 19, 23. This chain uses TRBV9 with TRBJ2-1; 15 bases match TRBD2. This sample comprised PBMCs, obtained from a glioma patient whose treatment included an IDH1 peptide vaccine. The TCR was taken from a woman between 45 and 60 years old with glioma. CDR3 sequence (DNA): TGTGCCAGCAGCGTTGGACTAGCGGGAGGGAATGAGCAGTTCTTC. Protein: CASSVGLAGGNEQFF.